The rows below give T cell receptor beta chains drawn from one sample of a study of OX40 agonist ivuxolimab in advanced cancers. The assay was immunoSEQ multiplex PCR, and TCRdb's table has in-frame clones only and misses some. The sample carries about 27,000 clones, roughly 80% recorded once. Specimen: CD4+ or CD8+ T cells sorted from blood, collected in a trial of the OX40 agonist ivuxolimab. The receptors stem from an adult with an advanced solid tumor such as melanoma, head and neck, liver or kidney cancer. CDR3s include the opening cysteine and the closing phenylalanine or tryptophan. D genes are given only for firm matches. The listing skips clone size in some rows; elsewhere it reads once, few, many or a size class.

clone size	J gene	V gene	D gene	CDR3 protein	CDR3 DNA
.	TRBJ2-5	TRBV30	.	CAWSEGGWETQYF	TGTGCCTGGAGTGAGGGGGGCTGGGAGACCCAGTACTTC
.	TRBJ2-7	TRBV9	TRBD2	CASSVGLAGLYEQYF	TGTGCCAGCAGCGTGGGACTAGCGGGACTCTACGAGCAGTACTTC
.	TRBJ2-5	TRBV19	.	CASSIGGGETQYF	TGTGCCAGTAGTATTGGAGGGGGGGAGACCCAGTACTTC
.	TRBJ2-7	TRBV14	TRBD2	CASSQYASGGAFLSSYEQYF	TGTGCCAGCAGCCAATATGCTAGCGGGGGTGCGTTTCTAAGCTCCTACGAGCAGTACTTC
few	TRBJ2-1	TRBV5-1	TRBD2	CASSPTSGGANEQFF	TGCGCCAGCAGCCCTACTAGCGGGGGGGCTAATGAGCAGTTCTTC
once	TRBJ2-3	TRBV4-1	TRBD2	CASSQVRSGRVGDTQYF	TGCGCCAGCAGCCAAGTAAGGAGCGGGAGGGTGGGAGATACGCAGTATTTT
.	TRBJ1-1	TRBV14	.	CASSPRGGNTEAFF	TGTGCCAGCAGCCCTAGGGGGGGGAACACTGAAGCTTTCTTT
.	TRBJ2-7	TRBV7-6	.	CASSSPEAEQYF	TGTGCCAGCAGCTCGCCGGAGGCCGAGCAGTACTTC
.	TRBJ2-1	TRBV15	TRBD1	CATSRGAPGQGRDEQFF	TGTGCCACCAGCAGAGGCGCTCCGGGACAGGGGAGGGATGAGCAGTTCTTC
.	TRBJ1-6	TRBV6-1	TRBD1	CASRPDRDNSPLHF	TGTGCCAGCAGGCCTGACAGGGATAATTCACCCCTCCACTTT
.	TRBJ2-3	TRBV6-5	TRBD2	CASSLAGGTDTQYF	TGTGCCAGCAGTCTAGCGGGGGGTACAGATACGCAGTATTTT
.	TRBJ2-7	TRBV5-1	.	CASSLGVGREQYF	TGCGCCAGCAGCTTGGGTGTAGGGCGCGAGCAGTACTTC
.	TRBJ2-1	TRBV27	.	CASRGGGYNEQFF	TGTGCCAGCAGGGGAGGAGGTTACAATGAGCAGTTCTTC
.	TRBJ2-7	TRBV5-1	TRBD1	CASSYFPGQGVSYEQYF	TGCGCCAGCAGCTATTTTCCGGGACAGGGAGTTTCCTACGAGCAGTACTTC
few	TRBJ2-7	TRBV13	.	CASTSASGVHEQYF	TGTGCCAGCACCTCTGCTTCGGGGGTCCACGAGCAGTACTTC
.	TRBJ2-7	TRBV28	TRBD2	CASSALAGVSEQYF	TGTGCCAGCAGTGCACTAGCGGGAGTTAGCGAGCAGTACTTC
.	TRBJ1-5	TRBV19	.	CASSISPTVEPQHF	TGTGCCAGTAGTATTTCTCCGACGGTTGAGCCCCAGCATTTT
once	TRBJ2-5	TRBV27	.	CASSSLGAETQYF	TGTGCCAGCAGTTCTCTAGGCGCGGAGACCCAGTACTTC
.	TRBJ2-7	TRBV29-1	TRBD2	CSARLAGSYGQYF	TGCAGCGCTCGACTAGCGGGGTCATATGGGCAGTACTTC
.	TRBJ2-7	TRBV5-6	.	CASSLGQFTYEQYF	TGTGCCAGCAGCTTGGGGCAGTTCACCTACGAGCAGTACTTC
.	TRBJ2-1	TRBV2	TRBD2	CARAQRGGVNEQFF	TGTGCCAGAGCCCAGCGGGGGGGCGTAAATGAGCAGTTCTTC
.	TRBJ2-3	TRBV30	.	CAWNRGGQATQYF	TGTGCCTGGAACCGGGGAGGACAAGCTACGCAGTATTTT
few	TRBJ2-5	TRBV7-6	.	CASGRWALEGETQYF	TGTGCCAGCGGCAGATGGGCCCTTGAAGGGGAGACCCAGTACTTC
.	TRBJ2-1	TRBV7-9	TRBD2	CASSLLIGTSGRLGEQFF	TGTGCCAGCAGCTTACTCATTGGGACTAGCGGGAGGTTGGGTGAGCAGTTCTTC
.	TRBJ2-7	TRBV19	TRBD1	CASRPDRGFAREQYF	TGTGCCAGTAGACCAGACAGGGGGTTTGCGCGGGAGCAGTACTTC
.	TRBJ2-5	TRBV7-9	TRBD1	CASSPPDRDQETQYF	TGTGCCAGCAGCCCTCCAGACAGGGACCAAGAGACCCAGTACTTC
.	TRBJ2-2	TRBV7-8	.	CASSFRVTGELFF	TGTGCCAGCAGCTTCAGGGTTACCGGGGAGCTGTTTTTT
.	TRBJ1-5	TRBV30	.	CAWSEGQPNQPQHF	TGTGCCTGGAGCGAAGGACAGCCAAATCAGCCCCAGCATTTT
.	TRBJ2-7	TRBV4-1	.	CASSQDPRAYEQYF	TGCGCCAGCAGCCAAGATCCTAGGGCTTACGAGCAGTACTTC
.	TRBJ2-7	TRBV28	.	CASSLHGEYYEQYF	TGTGCCAGCAGTTTACACGGGGAATATTACGAGCAGTACTTC
.	TRBJ2-5	TRBV6-1	.	CASSEIIHPTETQYF	TGTGCCAGCAGTGAAATTATTCACCCCACTGAGACCCAGTACTTC
.	TRBJ2-3	TRBV19	TRBD2	CASNPRTSGGLDTQYF	TGTGCCAGTAATCCCCGAACTAGCGGGGGGCTAGATACGCAGTATTTT
.	TRBJ2-7	TRBV4-1	.	CASSQDPGYYEQYF	TGCGCCAGCAGCCAAGATCCTGGCTACTACGAGCAGTACTTC
.	TRBJ2-1	TRBV6-5	.	CASSLLGIDEQFF	TGTGCCAGCAGTCTCCTAGGAATTGATGAGCAGTTCTTC
.	TRBJ2-2	TRBV6-6	.	CASSYAHATGELFF	TGTGCCAGCAGTTACGCCCACGCCACCGGGGAGCTGTTTTTT
.	TRBJ1-5	TRBV5-1	.	CASSLLGGNQPQHF	TGCGCCAGCAGCTTGTTGGGGGGGAATCAGCCCCAGCATTTT
.	TRBJ2-6	TRBV5-5	.	CASSLEHLGANVLTF	TGTGCCAGCAGCTTGGAACACCTTGGGGCCAACGTCCTGACTTTC
.	TRBJ2-1	TRBV7-9	.	CASSLAERVRNNEQFF	TGTGCCAGCAGCTTAGCAGAGCGGGTACGTAACAATGAGCAGTTCTTC
.	TRBJ1-1	TRBV28	.	CASRPGGNTEAFF	TGTGCCAGCAGACCGGGGGGGAACACTGAAGCTTTCTTT
.	TRBJ2-3	TRBV29-1	.	CSVVLLGFADTQYF	TGCAGCGTTGTTCTTCTCGGGTTCGCAGATACGCAGTATTTT
.	TRBJ2-2	TRBV5-1	.	CASSLVPGSGELFF	TGCGCCAGCAGCTTGGTTCCGGGATCCGGGGAGCTGTTTTTT
.	TRBJ2-7	TRBV18	TRBD1	CASSPSDRIVGEQYF	TGTGCCAGCTCACCCTCGGACAGGATTGTAGGGGAGCAGTACTTC
medium-sized	TRBJ2-7	TRBV2	TRBD1	CASNGAGGTYEQYF	TGTGCCAGCAACGGGGCAGGGGGTACGTACGAGCAGTACTTC
.	TRBJ1-1	TRBV7-9	.	CASSLGLAGIATEAFF	TGTGCCAGCAGCTTAGGGTTGGCAGGGATCGCCACTGAAGCTTTCTTT
.	TRBJ2-1	TRBV9	TRBD2	CASSVEAGGSNEQFF	TGTGCCAGCAGCGTAGAGGCGGGAGGGTCCAATGAGCAGTTCTTC
.	TRBJ2-5	TRBV7-9	TRBD1	CASSFSWDRGQETQYF	TGTGCCAGCAGCTTTTCCTGGGACAGGGGCCAAGAGACCCAGTACTTC
.	TRBJ2-2	TRBV27	TRBD2	CASSPSGNGELFF	TGTGCCAGCAGCCCTAGCGGGAACGGGGAGCTGTTTTTT
.	TRBJ2-4	TRBV4-2	.	CASSQPPGGQSKNIQYF	TGTGCCAGCAGCCAGCCACCCGGGGGGCAGTCCAAAAACATTCAGTACTTC
once	TRBJ1-1	TRBV7-9	.	CASSLGTEAFF	TGTGCCAGCAGCTTAGGTACTGAAGCTTTCTTT
.	TRBJ1-3	TRBV6-5	.	CASSSGTGQRNTIYF	TGTGCCAGCAGTTCGGGAACGGGACAACGAAACACCATATATTTT
.	TRBJ1-1	TRBV6-6	.	CASSYSIGARTEAFF	TGTGCCAGCAGTTACTCGATTGGGGCGAGGACTGAAGCTTTCTTT
.	TRBJ2-7	TRBV15	TRBD2	CATSSGTSGAVYEQYF	TGTGCCACCAGCAGTGGTACTAGCGGGGCAGTCTACGAGCAGTACTTC
.	TRBJ2-3	TRBV29-1	TRBD2	CSVDGFWTSGGSTDTQYF	TGCAGCGTTGATGGTTTTTGGACTAGCGGTGGGAGCACAGATACGCAGTATTTT
.	TRBJ2-1	TRBV27	.	CASMKSHNEQFF	TGTGCCAGCATGAAAAGTCACAATGAGCAGTTCTTC
.	TRBJ2-1	TRBV9	TRBD2	CASSVAQSLAGGQSYNEQFF	TGTGCCAGCAGCGTAGCTCAGAGCCTAGCGGGGGGGCAGTCCTACAATGAGCAGTTCTTC
.	TRBJ1-1	TRBV18	.	CASSPAGTEAFF	TGTGCCAGCTCACCAGCGGGGACTGAAGCTTTCTTT
.	TRBJ1-2	TRBV9	.	CASSATGFWDGYTF	TGTGCCAGCAGCGCCACAGGGTTTTGGGATGGCTACACCTTC